This T cell receptor (beta chain) stems from a study of technical replicates of blood from a few donors. The assay was immunoSEQ multiplex PCR, and TCRdb's table has in-frame clones only and misses some. The sample shows 80,000 to 95,000 clones, around 90% of them seen only once. This CDR3 has 15 amino acids. Trimming cost V 0 bases and J 6 bases, with 12 bases left between them. Germline V lookup: CDR1 WSHSY, CDR2 SAAADI. The origin of this receptor is a human donor in good health. Sequences were obtained from T cells isolated from PBMCs. The chain combines TRBV10-2 with TRBJ2-1, with D perhaps TRBD2 (5 bases). The CDR3 loop is CASSESWQAGNEQFF. The CDR3 nucleotides read TGCGCCAGCAGTGAGTCCTGGCAGGCGGGCAATGAGCAGTTCTTC.